A single sample is the source of the 12 T cell receptor beta chains below, sequenced in a study of cytomegalovirus exposure and HLA in healthy donors. Use of 60 Vbeta and 13 Jbeta primers characterized the PCR. TCRdb's table, derived via immunoSEQ multiplex PCR, lists solely in-frame clones and lacks some. The sample lists some 170,000 clones, roughly 79% occurring once. The sample comprised PBMCs. These receptors were collected from a woman aged 40-49 years in good health and CMV-seronegative.

The chain's CDR3 is CASSSETGGSGYGYTF. The CDR3 DNA follows: TGTGCCAGCAGCTCCGAAACAGGGGGTTCCGGCTATGGCTACACCTTC. The rearrangement links TRBV7-9 to TRBJ1-2, with 8 bases identical to TRBD1. CDR3 length equals 16 residues. From germline, CDR1 is SEHNR and CDR2 FQNEAQ (reference sequence). The trim removed 4 bases at V and 4 bases at J, leaving 11 bases unmatched.

The chain carries TRBV29-1 and TRBJ2-7, with D possibly being TRBD1 (6 bases). This CDR3 contains 17 residues. Per the germline V gene, CDR1 is SQVTM and CDR2 is ANQGSEA. V was clipped by 6 bases and J by 0 bases, with 24 bases between them. The CDR3: CSVGDRQVSYDSYEQYF. As DNA, the CDR3 is TGCAGCGTCGGGGACCGACAGGTTTCCTACGACTCCTACGAGCAGTACTTC.

The V call is TRBV6-1, the J call TRBJ1-3; 7 bases line up with TRBD1. The CDR3 length is 15 residues. Unmatched junction bases numbered 8, after V lost 5 bases and J lost 4 bases. In germline, CDR1 is MNHNS, CDR2 SASEGT. CDR3 loop: CASSLTTGKGNTIYF. The CDR3 region has the DNA TGTGCCAGCAGTCTGACGACAGGGAAGGGAAACACCATATATTTT.

This clone occurred many times. The chain links TRBV5-1 to TRBJ1-2; D possibly corresponds to TRBD1 (5 bases). This CDR3 has 15 residues. V was clipped by 3 bases and J by 4 bases, with 16 bases between them. Looked up from germline, CDR1 is SGHRS and CDR2 is YFSETQ. This CDR3 is CASSSGGSRVYGYTF. The CDR3 DNA is TGCGCCAGCAGCTCCGGGGGGTCTCGGGTCTATGGCTACACCTTC.

Only a few counts were recorded for this clone. The chain combines TRBV11-2 with TRBJ2-5; tentative D call: TRBD2 (6 bases). V lost 5 bases and J 4 bases, leaving 14 bases between the germline ends. Germline CDR1 and CDR2: SGHAT and FQNNGV. The CDR3 totals 14 residues. CDR3 bases: TGTGCCAGCAGCGCTACGAATAGCGGAGAGACCCAGTACTTC. Translating it yields CASSATNSGETQYF.

The chain joins TRBV11-3 to TRBJ2-1; 8 nucleotides agree with TRBD2. CDR1 and CDR2 (germline): SGHNT, YENEEA. The V segment lost 0 bases and the J segment 0 bases; nucleotides outside the gene matches: 1. This CDR3 has 16 amino acids. In nucleotides, the CDR3 is TGTGCCAGCAGCTTAGATAGCGGGAACTCCTACAATGAGCAGTTCTTC. This gives the protein CASSLDSGNSYNEQFF.

The rearrangement joins TRBV5-1 to TRBJ2-1; TRBD2 is a possible D gene (7 bases). CDR3 size: 17 residues. Germline V gene data show CDR1 as SGHRS and CDR2 as YFSETQ. Deletions cut 3 bases from V and 8 bases from J, with 24 bases between. The CDR3 protein is CASSSGSRRGGLDEQFF. The CDR3 DNA reads as TGCGCCAGCAGCTCCGGTAGCAGGAGGGGGGGTCTTGATGAGCAGTTCTTC.

V is TRBV5-3 and J is TRBJ2-4; 8 bases are a match to TRBD1. TRBV5-3 is designated an ORF whose function remains uncertain. The CDR3 totals 17 residues. With V trimmed by 0 bases and J by 3 bases, 8 bases remained unmatched. This CDR3 reads CARSLEPGGGGKNIQYF. The CDR3 DNA is TGTGCCAGAAGCTTGGAGCCAGGGGGCGGCGGCAAAAACATTCAGTACTTC.

V is TRBV5-1 and J is TRBJ2-2; D possibly corresponds to TRBD1 (6 bases). The CDR3 is 17 residues long. Germline lookup yields CDR1 SGHRS and CDR2 YFSETQ. V lost 3 bases and J 6 bases, leaving 21 bases between the germline ends. The CDR3 DNA follows: TGCGCCAGCAGCTCCGAGGGGGTTAGGGTTGTTTCCGGGGAGCTGTTTTTT. It codes for CASSSEGVRVVSGELFF.

The V and J genes are TRBV7-9 and TRBJ2-6; 15 nucleotides line up with TRBD2. The germline V gene has CDR1 SEHNR and CDR2 FQNEAQ (reference sequence). CDR3 size: 18 residues. J gave up 3 bases and V 5 bases, and 5 bases lay outside the gene matches. The CDR3 here is CASSVGLAGGYGANVLTF. The CDR3 DNA reads as TGTGCCAGCAGCGTGGGACTAGCGGGAGGATATGGGGCCAACGTCCTGACTTTC.

This chain uses TRBV2 with TRBJ2-1; D is perhaps TRBD1 (5 bases). This CDR3 region has 15 residues. Germline V gene sequence: CDR1 SNHLY, CDR2 FYNNEI. V was clipped by 0 bases and J by 3 bases, with 9 bases between them. The CDR3 nucleotides are TGTGCCAGCAGTGAAGCGGCACAGGACTACAATGAGCAGTTCTTC. Protein: CASSEAAQDYNEQFF.

This chain connects TRBV27 to TRBJ1-5, with D perhaps TRBD1 (6 bases). Germline V CDR1 and CDR2: MNHEY, SMNVEV (reference sequence). Trimming pared 2 bases from V and 2 bases from J, leaving 7 bases between. The CDR3 extends over 14 amino acids. CDR3 DNA: TGTGCCAGCAGTTTAGGGGGCGGCAATCAGCCCCAGCATTTT. This translates into CASSLGGGNQPQHF.